The 22 T cell receptor beta chains below come from one sample, sequenced in a study of blood T cell repertoires in COVID-19. Profiling relied on immunoSEQ multiplex PCR, and the TCRdb table lists in-frame clones only, not all of them. In the table there are around 300,000 clones, roughly nine tenths of which are singletons. Material: PBMCs or T cells enriched from blood (not recorded which). The receptor set was obtained from a woman in her 30s who had recovered from COVID-19.

The chain is built from TRBV12-3 or TRBV12-4 and TRBJ2-4; 8 bases line up with TRBD1. There are 11 residues in the CDR3. V shed 8 bases, J shed 8 bases, and the junction held 2 bases outside the gene matches. This chain's CDR3 is CASQGAYIQYF. The CDR3 DNA reads as TGTGCCAGCCAGGGGGCATACATTCAGTACTTC.

The rearrangement joins TRBV5-1 to TRBJ2-7; 9 nucleotides agree with TRBD2. The CDR3 contains 15 residues. CDR1 is SGHRS and CDR2 is YFSETQ in the germline V gene. V lost 4 bases to trimming and J lost 0 bases; unmatched junction nucleotides: 5. The CDR3 reads CASSETSGSSYEQYF. The CDR3 DNA is TGCGCCAGCAGCGAGACTAGCGGAAGCTCCTACGAGCAGTACTTC.

V gene TRBV2 combines with J gene TRBJ1-1; 7 bases align to TRBD1. Germline V lookup: CDR1 SNHLY, CDR2 FYNNEI. The junction had 6 bases not matched to a gene; V was cut back by 7 bases and J by 4 bases. This CDR3 spans 13 amino acids. CDR3 amino acids: CASTRQGGTEAFF. The CDR3 DNA sequence: TGTGCCAGCACCCGACAGGGAGGCACTGAAGCTTTCTTT.

The V and J genes are TRBV6-5 and TRBJ1-2; TRBD1 matches at 10 bases. CDR1 is MNHEY, CDR2 SVGAGI, per germline. The J segment lost 8 bases and the V segment lost 7 bases, leaving 7 bases of the junction unmatched. The CDR3 loop spans 13 amino acids. Written as DNA, the CDR3 is TGTGCCAGCACCGGGACAGGGGAAGGCGGCTACACCTTC. It encodes CASTGTGEGGYTF.

The V and J genes are TRBV28 and TRBJ1-1; D unresolved. Trimming removed 1 base from V and 4 bases from J, with 4 bases in between. This CDR3 comprises 12 residues. Germline loops: CDR1 MDHEN, CDR2 SYDVKM. The CDR3 protein is CASSLSSTEAFF. CDR3 bases: TGTGCCAGCAGTTTATCTAGCACTGAAGCTTTCTTT.

The chain joins TRBV11-3 to TRBJ2-2, with 13 nucleotides matching TRBD2. This CDR3 is 15 amino acids long. The germline V gene has CDR1 SGHNT and CDR2 YENEEA. The V and J ends lost 6 bases and 6 bases, in that order; junction bases with no gene match: 4. The CDR3 DNA follows: TGTGCCAGCAGTCGGACTAGCGGGAGCGCCGGGGAGCTGTTTTTT. Translating it yields CASSRTSGSAGELFF.

The chain couples TRBV7-2 to TRBJ1-5; 7 bases agree with TRBD1. The ends lost 1 base at V and 4 bases at J; junction bases unmatched: 7. From germline, CDR1 is SGHTA and CDR2 FQGNSA. This CDR3 contains 16 residues. The DNA for the CDR3 is TGTGCCAGCAGCTTAGTGGGCGGGACAGCAAATCAGCCCCAGCATTTT. It specifies CASSLVGGTANQPQHF.

V and J are TRBV5-4 and TRBJ2-7; TRBD1 aligns across 8 bases. Losses at the gene ends were 5 bases for V and 4 bases for J; bases not matched to a gene: 8. Germline CDR1 reads SGHNT; CDR2 reads YYREEE (reference sequence). CDR3 length: 14 residues. CDR3 in amino acids: CASRPDRVAYEQYF. CDR3 bases: TGTGCCAGCAGACCGGACAGGGTGGCTTACGAGCAGTACTTC.

This rearrangement joins TRBV5-1 to TRBJ1-5; 7 bases are a match to TRBD1. The CDR3 sequence is 14 residues long. Germline-derived CDR1 and CDR2 are SGHRS and YFSETQ. V lost 4 bases and J lost 9; bases outside the gene matches: 10. The CDR3 is CASSGGQPGGPQHF. Written as DNA, the CDR3 is TGCGCCAGCAGCGGGGGACAGCCCGGGGGGCCCCAGCATTTT. The full variable domain, its missing parts supplied by reference TRBV5-1 and TRBJ1-5, is KAGVTQTPRYLIKTRGQQVTLSCSPISGHRSVSWYQQTPGQGLQFLFEYFSETQRNKGNFPGRFSGRQFSNSRSEMNVSTLELGDSALYLCASSGGQPGGPQHFGDGTRLSIL.

The gene calls are TRBV20-1 and TRBJ2-1; 10 positions agree with TRBD2. The trim removed 3 bases at V and 0 bases at J, leaving 8 bases unmatched. The CDR3 totals 17 residues. Germline lookup yields CDR1 DFQATT and CDR2 SNEGSKA (reference sequence). The CDR3: CSASIASGGYSYNEQFF. The DNA of the CDR3 is TGCAGTGCTAGTATTGCTAGCGGGGGATACTCCTACAATGAGCAGTTCTTC.

The rearrangement links TRBV4-3 to TRBJ1-2; D is possibly TRBD1 (6 bases). The CDR3 sequence is 15 residues long. CDR1 is LGHNA and CDR2 is YSLEER in the germline V gene. V lost 1 base, J lost 8 bases, and 17 bases lay in between. The CDR3 DNA reads as TGCGCCAGCAGCCAAGGGTGGACAGAGGGTGGAGGCTACACCTTC. Protein sequence: CASSQGWTEGGGYTF.

The V and J genes are TRBV27 and TRBJ2-3; D is unclear. CDR1 and CDR2 from the germline V gene are MNHEY and SMNVEV (reference sequence). Trimming cost V 3 bases and J 0 bases, with 4 bases left between them. The CDR3 extends over 13 amino acids. CDR3 bases: TGTGCCAGCAGTTTTCGGAGCACAGATACGCAGTATTTT. It specifies CASSFRSTDTQYF.

The genes are TRBV9 and TRBJ2-5, with a tentative D call TRBD2 (5 bases). This CDR3 has 13 residues. Germline assignment: CDR1 SGDLS and CDR2 YYNGEE. Trimming removed 2 bases from V and 0 bases from J, with 5 bases in between. The CDR3 sequence is CASSVGNQETQYF. CDR3 nucleotide sequence: TGTGCCAGCAGCGTCGGGAACCAAGAGACCCAGTACTTC.

V usage is TRBV3-1 (or the pseudogene TRBV3-2) and J usage is TRBJ1-1; D not certain. The CDR3 length is 13 residues. V was shortened by 0 bases and J by 6 bases, with 8 bases between the two germline ends. The germline gives CDR1 LGHDT, CDR2 YNNKEL (reference sequence). CDR3 residues: CASSQDLGAEAFF. CDR3 nucleotide sequence: TGTGCCAGCAGCCAAGACCTCGGGGCTGAAGCTTTCTTT.

V usage is TRBV28 and J usage is TRBJ1-5, with unresolved D. In germline, CDR1 is MDHEN, CDR2 SYDVKM. Trimming shortened V by 9 bases and J by 0 bases, and 6 bases separated the two germline ends. The CDR3 totals 12 residues. CDR3 region: CASTYSNQPQHF. CDR3 in DNA: TGTGCCAGTACTTATAGCAATCAGCCCCAGCATTTT.

V and J are TRBV24-1 and TRBJ2-1; TRBD2 agrees at 12 bases. The junction had 11 bases not matched to a gene; V was cut back by 3 bases and J by 9 bases. CDR3 size: 17 residues. Germline loops: CDR1 KGHDR, CDR2 SFDVKD. CDR3 in amino acids: CATSDQYVLAGGGEQFF. As DNA, the CDR3 is TGTGCCACCAGTGATCAGTACGTCCTAGCGGGAGGGGGTGAGCAGTTCTTC.

This chain links TRBV5-1 with TRBJ1-1, with D possibly TRBD1 on 6 matching bases. The V and J ends lost 2 bases and 1 base respectively, with 9 bases between them. Per the germline V gene, CDR1 is SGHRS and CDR2 is YFSETQ. There are 14 residues in the CDR3. The DNA of the CDR3 is TGCGCCAGCAGCTTCACAGGGAGGAACACTGAAGCTTTCTTT. It specifies CASSFTGRNTEAFF.

This chain joins TRBV29-1 and TRBJ1-3; D may be TRBD1 (5 bases). The ends were cut back, 4 bases at V and 4 bases at J, with 11 bases in the middle. Per germline, CDR1 SQVTM and CDR2 ANQGSEA. The CDR3 is made up of 13 amino acids. The CDR3 region is CSVVGGSGNTIYF. CDR3 nucleotides: TGCAGCGTTGTCGGGGGATCCGGAAACACCATATATTTT. The variable domain in full, completed from reference TRBV29-1 and TRBJ1-3, reads SAVISQKPSRDICQRGTSLTIQCQVDSQVTMMFWYRQQPGQSLTLIATANQGSEATYESGFVIDKFPISRPNLTFSTLTVSNMSPEDSSIYLCSVVGGSGNTIYFGEGSWLTVV.

The chain is built from TRBV11-3 and TRBJ1-5; 8 bases are shared with TRBD1. With 0 bases clipped from V and 2 bases from J, the junction kept 6 bases outside the gene matches. Germline values: CDR1 SGHNT, CDR2 YENEEA. This CDR3 spans 17 amino acids. CDR3 bases: TGTGCCAGCAGCTTAGAGATCGGCAGGGGGCGCAATCAGCCCCAGCATTTT. Translation gives CASSLEIGRGRNQPQHF.

The chain carries TRBV5-1 and TRBJ1-1; maybe TRBD1 (5 bases). Germline CDR1 reads SGHRS; CDR2 reads YFSETQ. V shed 4 bases and J shed 4 bases, with 29 bases lying between them. CDR3 length: 19 amino acids. CDR3 sequence (DNA): TGCGCCAGCAGCCGCGACCCTCCCGGACGGGCCACGGGGGGCACTGAAGCTTTCTTT. Protein product: CASSRDPPGRATGGTEAFF.

This clone was counted at least ten times. The chain uses TRBV10-1 and TRBJ2-7, with D possibly being TRBD2 (5 bases). The CDR3 loop spans 15 amino acids. The V gene lost 0 bases and the J gene lost 10 bases, with 19 bases spanning the gap. The germline V gene has CDR1 WNHNN and CDR2 SYGVQD (reference sequence). The CDR3 spells CASSESTDGGYHQYF. The CDR3 bases are TGCGCCAGCAGTGAGTCGACGGACGGCGGGTATCACCAGTACTTC.

The chain employs TRBV9 and TRBJ1-2, with D possibly being TRBD1 (5 bases). The CDR3 is 15 residues long. Trimming stripped 2 bases from V and 5 bases from J, with 16 bases between. Germline V gene lookup returns CDR1 SGDLS and CDR2 YYNGEE. In DNA, the CDR3 is TGTGCCAGCAGCGTGGAAGACTGGGGGGGATATGGCTACACCTTC. It codes for CASSVEDWGGYGYTF.